Below, 32 T cell receptor beta chains from the same sample are listed, as sequenced in a study of vaccination and CD4 T cells after COVID-19 (dated by TCRdb to 2021 to 2024). The treatment or condition label corresponds to: approximately 11-day PBMC culture with coronavirus spike peptide pools or control peptides (ViraFEST assay). No antigens are known for them. The library was generated by PCR. Reads for this sample came from an Illumina iSeq 100. DNA from cultured CD4+ T cells underwent TCR sequencing with the Oncomine TCR Beta short-read assay at the Johns Hopkins FTIC core. TCRdb reprocessing: public reads trimmed at Q25 with fastp, clones called with MiXCR, in-frame beta chains kept. Every CDR3 protein is listed once, alongside the most common genes and DNA of its rows. This sample comprises approximately 4,200 distinct CDR3 sequences, 15% to 20% of them detected only once. In total, the top ten clones hold roughly 15% of the sample.

Sequenced: CD4+ T cells from blood, cultured in vitro. These TCRs come from a human donor who had recovered from COVID-19.

The chain has TRBV5-1 and TRBJ1-1; 10 nucleotides line up with TRBD1. CDR1 and CDR2 from the germline V gene are SGHRS and YFSETQ. The CDR3 extends over 15 amino acids. After removal of 4 bases from V and 8 bases from J, the junction contained 11 bases not matched to a gene. This chain's CDR3 is CASSPRPGTGAEAFF. DNA of the CDR3: TGCGCCAGCAGCCCTCGTCCCGGGACAGGGGCGGAAGCTTTCTTT.

The count of this clonotype is one. The chain employs TRBV5-4 and TRBJ1-1; possible D gene TRBD1, 5 bases. Trimming shortened V by 4 bases and J by 2 bases, and 15 bases separated the two germline ends. The length of the CDR3 is 15 residues. In germline, CDR1 is SGHNT, CDR2 YYREEE (reference sequence). For the CDR3, the DNA is TGTGCCAGCAGCCCGGGGGGGAATAGCAACACTGAAGCTTTCTTT. It is translated as CASSPGGNSNTEAFF.

By frequency in the sample, this clonotype is medium-sized. This chain joins TRBV6-1 and TRBJ1-2, with 7 bases fitting TRBD1. Unmatched junction bases numbered 7, after V lost 6 bases and J lost 6 bases. Germline CDR1 reads MNHNS; CDR2 reads SASEGT. This CDR3 is 13 amino acids long. As DNA, the CDR3 is TGTGCCAGCAGAAGCACAGGGGCCAATGGCTACACCTTC. This gives the protein CASRSTGANGYTF.

This clonotype has a handful of counts. The chain carries TRBV9 and TRBJ1-1; weak D call: TRBD1 (6 bases). This CDR3 contains 15 residues. Trimming stripped 0 bases from V and 2 bases from J, with 11 bases between. Germline V CDR1 and CDR2: SGDLS, YYNGEE. CDR3: CASSVVDSGNTEAFF. In nucleotides, the CDR3 is TGTGCCAGCAGCGTAGTGGACAGCGGTAACACTGAAGCTTTCTTT.

CDR3 DNA: TGCGCCAGCAGCCCTTCCGGGACAGCCTCGGGAAACACCATATATTTT. It translates to CASSPSGTASGNTIYF. This chain uses TRBV10-1 with TRBJ1-3; 7 bases map to TRBD1. The J segment lost 4 bases and the V segment lost 6 bases, leaving 12 bases of the junction unmatched. The CDR3 has 16 amino acids. Germline V lookup: CDR1 WNHNN, CDR2 SYGVQD (reference sequence).

This clonotype is termed large (0.1 to 1%). The chain combines TRBV7-9 with TRBJ2-5; D remains unclear. Germline lookup yields CDR1 SEHNR and CDR2 FQNEAQ (reference sequence). CDR3 length equals 14 residues. The V end lost 0 bases, the J end lost 2 bases, and 7 bases lay between the germline ends. The CDR3 bases are TGTGCCAGCAGCTTAGCGTCCGGGCAAGAGACCCAGTACTTC. Amino acid sequence: CASSLASGQETQYF.

For this clonotype: A much larger clone lies a single base off, so this may be a read error. The chain couples TRBV20-1 to TRBJ2-3; TRBD2 aligns across 7 bases. This CDR3 is 12 amino acids long. CDR1 is DFQATT, CDR2 SNEGSKA, per germline (reference sequence). V lost 2 bases and J lost 10; bases outside the gene matches: 6. The CDR3 here is CSARLADDAQYF. CDR3 nucleotides: TGCAGTGCTAGACTAGCGGACGATGCGCAGTATTTT.

The chain links TRBV14 to TRBJ1-6; tentatively, D is TRBD1 (5 bases). Germline CDR1 is SGHDN and CDR2 is FVKESK. The V end was cut by 4 bases, the J end by 10 bases, with 26 bases between. CDR3 length equals 18 residues. In DNA, the CDR3 is TGTGCCAGCAGCCTATTATGGGGCCCGGAGGCTATTCGGTCACCCCTCCACTTT. Amino acid sequence: CASSLLWGPEAIRSPLHF.

This clonotype was found a few times. The chain couples TRBV20-1 to TRBJ2-1; the match to TRBD2 covers 9 bases. The junction had 6 bases not matched to a gene; V was cut back by 3 bases and J by 3 bases. The CDR3 extends over 15 amino acids. Germline CDR1 is DFQATT and CDR2 is SNEGSKA (reference sequence). This CDR3 reads CSARRGGGVYNEQFF. The CDR3 DNA follows: TGCAGTGCTAGGAGGGGCGGGGGGGTCTACAATGAGCAGTTCTTC.

In this sample, this clonotype turned up a few times. The chain combines TRBV10-3 with TRBJ1-2, with D uncertain. V shed 4 bases and J shed 4 bases, with 7 bases lying between them. Germline-derived CDR1 and CDR2 are ENHRY and SYGVKD. The CDR3 covers 12 residues. The CDR3 DNA reads TGTGCCATCAGTGGATCCGCCTATGGCTACACCTTC. As protein: CAISGSAYGYTF.

This clonotype was observed a few times. The V and J genes are TRBV4-2 and TRBJ2-7; 7 nucleotides agree with TRBD2. In germline, CDR1 is LGHNA, CDR2 YNFKEQ. Trimming cost V 1 base and J 3 bases; bases outside gene matches: 6. The CDR3 sequence is 15 residues long. CDR3 DNA: TGTGCCAGCAGCCAAGCCGGGGACTACTACTACGAGCAGTACTTC. Translating it yields CASSQAGDYYYEQYF.

The chain has TRBV20-1 and TRBJ2-1, with TRBD2 matching 8 bases. The V and J ends lost 4 bases and 3 bases, in that order; junction bases with no gene match: 5. The CDR3 length is 14 residues. Per germline, CDR1 DFQATT and CDR2 SNEGSKA (reference sequence). This CDR3 is CSATRTSGYNEQFF. CDR3 sequence (DNA): TGCAGTGCTACAAGAACTAGCGGCTACAATGAGCAGTTCTTC.

By share of the sample, this clonotype is medium-sized. V usage is TRBV5-4 and J usage is TRBJ2-2; D gene uncertain. The germline V gene encodes CDR1 SGHNT and CDR2 YYREEE (reference sequence). The length of the CDR3 is 14 residues. With 0 bases removed from V and 3 bases from J, the gap between germline ends came to 6 bases. This chain's CDR3 is CASSLEGYTGELFF. DNA of the CDR3: TGTGCCAGCAGCTTGGAGGGTTACACCGGGGAGCTGTTTTTT.

In this sample, this clonotype is medium-sized. The chain employs TRBV2 and TRBJ2-2; maybe TRBD1 (6 bases). Germline loops: CDR1 SNHLY, CDR2 FYNNEI. The CDR3 length is 14 residues. The V end lost 6 bases, the J end lost 5 bases, and 13 bases lay between the germline ends. The CDR3 here is CASRQQGRTGELFF. The CDR3 DNA follows: TGTGCCAGCAGACAACAGGGAAGGACCGGGGAGCTGTTTTTT.

This clonotype was detected only a few times. Mismatch with germline at one junction end may stem from a read error. The chain has TRBV12-5 and TRBJ2-1, with TRBD1 matching 7 bases. The CDR3 is 14 residues long. Germline V gene lookup returns CDR1 LGHNT and CDR2 FRNRAP. The CDR3 spells CASGLATVTGNPTF. DNA for the CDR3: TGTGCTAGTGGTTTGGCGACCGTGACAGGGAACCCTACCTTC.

Relative to its sample, this clonotype is large. This sequence joins TRBV20-1 and TRBJ2-1, with 7 bases matching TRBD2. Trimming took 0 bases from V and 8 from J; bases not matched to a gene: 7. The germline V gene encodes CDR1 DFQATT and CDR2 SNEGSKA (reference sequence). This CDR3 region has 14 residues. CDR3 protein: CSARDMAGRDEQFF. In DNA, the CDR3 is TGCAGTGCTAGAGATATGGCGGGGAGGGATGAGCAGTTCTTC.

This clonotype was seen more than once but under ten times. J is TRBJ1-1 and V is TRBV7-9, with D possibly TRBD1 on 6 matching bases. There are 13 residues in the CDR3. Trimming removed 3 bases at V and 9 bases at J, with 14 bases between. Germline V gives CDR1 SEHNR, CDR2 FQNEAQ (reference sequence). DNA for the CDR3: TGTGCCAGCAGCTTTGATGGGGGGCGACAAGCTTTCTTT. It encodes CASSFDGGRQAFF.

In its sample, this clonotype was seen a few times. The DNA for the CDR3 is TGTGCCAGCAGCTTACCTAGCGGGGGGGCGAACACCGGGGAGCTGTTTTTT. The encoded protein is CASSLPSGGANTGELFF. The chain recombines TRBV5-6 with TRBJ2-2; 12 nucleotides agree with TRBD2. The length of the CDR3 is 17 residues. In germline, CDR1 is SGHDT, CDR2 YYEEEE. With 2 bases clipped from V and 0 bases from J, the junction kept 2 bases outside the gene matches. Drawing the rest from reference TRBV5-6 and TRBJ2-2, the complete variable domain is DAGVTQSPTHLIKTRGQQVTLRCSPKSGHDTVSWYQQALGQGPQFIFQYYEEEERQRGNFPDRFSGHQFPNYSSELNVNALLLGDSALYLCASSLPSGGANTGELFFGEGSRLTVL.

CDR3 residues: CASSTAGQRGGELFF. For the CDR3, the DNA is TGTGCCAGCTCTACCGCAGGGCAGCGGGGCGGGGAGCTGTTTTTT. The genes are TRBV7-8 and TRBJ2-2, with TRBD2 identical over 7 bases. Germline lookup yields CDR1 SGHVS and CDR2 FQNEAQ. The CDR3 runs 15 residues. V shed 8 bases and J 7 bases; nucleotides not matched to a gene: 13.

There are a few counts of this clonotype. This chain joins TRBV7-7 and TRBJ2-1; TRBD1 aligns across 7 bases. The CDR3 sequence is 13 residues long. Germline loops: CDR1 SSHAT, CDR2 FNYEAQ (reference sequence). The CDR3 bases are TGTGCTAGTGCATGGGACAGCGACAATGAGCAGTTCTTC. Translation: CASAWDSDNEQFF. The full variable domain, rest sourced from reference TRBV7-7 and TRBJ2-1, is GAGVSQSPRYKVTKRGQDVTLRCDPISSHATLYWYQQALGQGPEFLTYFNYEAQPDKSGLPSDRFSAERPEGSISTLTIQRTEQRDSAMYRCASAWDSDNEQFFGPGTRLTVL.

This chain links TRBV7-9 with TRBJ2-6; D is undetermined. The germline V gene has CDR1 SEHNR and CDR2 FQNEAQ (reference sequence). Trimming took off 4 bases at V and 4 bases at J, with 11 bases between the two ends. CDR3 length: 15 residues. The CDR3 nucleotides are TGTGCCAGCAGCTCCCTGACTGAAGGGGCCAACGTCCTGACTTTC. As protein: CASSSLTEGANVLTF.

The chain has TRBV18 and TRBJ2-2; D could derive from TRBD1 or TRBD2 (5 bases each). There are 15 residues in the CDR3. CDR1 is KGHSH, CDR2 LQKENI, per germline. The V end lost 5 bases, the J end lost 1 base, and 11 bases lay between the germline ends. The CDR3 DNA reads TGTGCCAGCTCAACGGGGACGGGGAACACCGGGGAGCTGTTTTTT. Its translation is CASSTGTGNTGELFF.

This clonotype turned up a few times. The V and J genes are TRBV25-1 and TRBJ1-1, with D hard to call. The germline gives CDR1 MGHDK, CDR2 SYGVNS. Trimming removed 0 bases at V and 1 base at J, with 6 bases between. CDR3 size: 14 residues. CDR3 DNA: TGTGCCAGCAGTGAATACGGATGGAACACTGAAGCTTTCTTT. Translated, it gives CASSEYGWNTEAFF.

This chain connects TRBV19 to TRBJ1-3; TRBD1 matches 7 bases. This CDR3 spans 15 amino acids. The V segment lost 7 bases and the J segment 1 base; nucleotides outside the gene matches: 7. CDR1 LNHDA and CDR2 SQIVND come from the germline V gene (reference sequence). CDR3 residues: CASTLGQISGNTIYF. The DNA of the CDR3 is TGTGCCAGTACTCTGGGACAGATTTCTGGAAACACCATATATTTT.

This clonotype was detected a few times. The chain combines TRBV30 with TRBJ2-7; 7 positions match TRBD1. The CDR3 has 14 residues. Germline assignment: CDR1 GTSNPN and CDR2 SVGIG (reference sequence). V gave up 8 bases and J gave up 3 bases; unmatched junction bases: 13. This CDR3 is CARVSGTVFYEQYF. The CDR3 DNA reads as TGTGCCAGGGTGTCCGGGACAGTTTTCTACGAGCAGTACTTC.

This clonotype is classed as medium-sized (0.01 to 0.1%). V gene TRBV2 combines with J gene TRBJ2-1, with D hard to call. The CDR3 is 13 residues long. Germline V gene data show CDR1 as SNHLY and CDR2 as FYNNEI. Trimming shortened V by 6 bases and J by 4 bases, and 10 bases separated the two germline ends. The CDR3 is CASRSRIYNEQFF. CDR3 DNA sequence: TGTGCCAGCAGATCCCGGATTTACAATGAGCAGTTCTTC.

This chain connects TRBV20-1 to TRBJ2-1; 7 bases fit TRBD2. Germline V gene data show CDR1 as DFQATT and CDR2 as SNEGSKA (reference sequence). Trimming removed 3 bases from V and 7 bases from J; junction bases left unmatched: 9. The CDR3 is made up of 14 amino acids. The CDR3 nucleotides are TGCAGTGCTAGTAGGCTAGCGGTCTGGAATGAGCAGTTCTTC. Amino acid sequence: CSASRLAVWNEQFF.

This clonotype was seen a few times. J is TRBJ2-3 and V is TRBV9, with D perhaps assigned TRBD1 or TRBD2 (5 bases each). This CDR3 contains 14 residues. Per the germline V gene, CDR1 is SGDLS and CDR2 is YYNGEE. Trimming removed 4 bases at V and 0 bases at J, with 9 bases between. The CDR3 spells CASSLGDSTDTQYF. CDR3 sequence (DNA): TGTGCCAGCAGCCTAGGGGACAGCACAGATACGCAGTATTTT. Full variable domain (outside the CDR3, taken from reference TRBV9 and TRBJ2-3): DSGVTQTPKHLITATGQRVTLRCSPRSGDLSVYWYQQSLDQGLQFLIQYYNGEERAKGNILERFSAQQFPDLHSELNLSSLELGDSALYFCASSLGDSTDTQYFGPGTRLTVL.

This chain uses TRBV19 with TRBJ2-2; 7 nucleotides align to TRBD1. The CDR3 consists of 17 residues. Losses at the gene ends were 1 base for V and 4 bases for J; bases not matched to a gene: 9. Germline CDR1 is LNHDA and CDR2 is SQIVND (reference sequence). CDR3 in DNA: TGTGCCAGTAGTATAGGGCCGGGACAGACTACCACCGGGGAGCTGTTTTTT. It specifies CASSIGPGQTTTGELFF.

This clonotype appeared a few times. The CDR3 loop is CASRGDSNTGELFF. CDR3 nucleotides: TGTGCCAGCAGGGGGGACAGCAACACCGGGGAGCTGTTTTTT. The chain combines TRBV6-2 or TRBV6-3 with TRBJ2-2; 7 bases fit TRBD1. The CDR3 extends over 14 amino acids. The germline CDR1 and CDR2 sequences are MNHEY and SVGEGT. The trim removed 6 bases at V and 2 bases at J, leaving 3 bases unmatched.

This clonotype is deemed medium-sized. V and J are TRBV10-3 and TRBJ1-2; the D is unclear. The CDR3 extends over 14 amino acids. The V gene lost 8 bases and the J gene lost 4 bases, with 17 bases spanning the gap. The V gene's germline CDR1 is ENHRY and CDR2 SYGVKD. The CDR3 sequence: CAIPTGTVGYGYTF. The CDR3 DNA sequence: TGTGCCATCCCCACCGGAACAGTCGGCTATGGCTACACCTTC.

CDR3 region: CASRRGDNEQFF. The CDR3 bases are TGTGCCAGCAGACGCGGGGACAATGAGCAGTTCTTC. The chain carries TRBV6-1 and TRBJ2-1, with D possibly being TRBD2 (6 bases). V lost 6 bases and J 5 bases, leaving 8 bases between the germline ends. Germline values: CDR1 MNHNS, CDR2 SASEGT. The length of the CDR3 is 12 residues.